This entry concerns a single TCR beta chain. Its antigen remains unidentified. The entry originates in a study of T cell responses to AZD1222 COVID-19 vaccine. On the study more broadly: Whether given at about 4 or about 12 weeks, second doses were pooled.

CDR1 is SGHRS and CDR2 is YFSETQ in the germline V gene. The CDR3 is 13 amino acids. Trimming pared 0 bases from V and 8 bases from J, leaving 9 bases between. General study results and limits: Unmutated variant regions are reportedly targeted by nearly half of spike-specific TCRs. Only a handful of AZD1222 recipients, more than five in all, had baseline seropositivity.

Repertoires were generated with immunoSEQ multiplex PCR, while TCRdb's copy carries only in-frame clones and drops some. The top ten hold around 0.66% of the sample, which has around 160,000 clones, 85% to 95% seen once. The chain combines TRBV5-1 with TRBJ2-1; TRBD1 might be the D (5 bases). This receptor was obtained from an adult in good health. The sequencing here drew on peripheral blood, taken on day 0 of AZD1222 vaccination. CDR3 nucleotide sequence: TGCGCCAGCAGCTTGGAGACAGCCTATGAGCAGTTCTTC. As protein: CASSLETAYEQFF. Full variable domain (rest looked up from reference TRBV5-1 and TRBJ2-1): KAGVTQTPRYLIKTRGQQVTLSCSPISGHRSVSWYQQTPGQGLQFLFEYFSETQRNKGNFPGRFSGRQFSNSRSEMNVSTLELGDSALYLCASSLETAYEQFFGPGTRLTVL.